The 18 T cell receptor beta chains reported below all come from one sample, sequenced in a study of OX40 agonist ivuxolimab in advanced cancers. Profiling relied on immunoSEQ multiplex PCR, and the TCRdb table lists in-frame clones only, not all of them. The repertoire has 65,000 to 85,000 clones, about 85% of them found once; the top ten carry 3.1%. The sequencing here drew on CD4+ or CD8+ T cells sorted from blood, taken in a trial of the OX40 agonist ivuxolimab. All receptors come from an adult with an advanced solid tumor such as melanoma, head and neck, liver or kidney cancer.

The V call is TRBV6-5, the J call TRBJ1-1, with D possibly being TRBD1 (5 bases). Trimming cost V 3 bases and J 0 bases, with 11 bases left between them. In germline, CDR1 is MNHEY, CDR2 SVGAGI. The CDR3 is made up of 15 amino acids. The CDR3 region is CASSYGGRMNTEAFF. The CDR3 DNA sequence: TGTGCCAGCAGTTATGGGGGACGGATGAACACTGAAGCTTTCTTT.

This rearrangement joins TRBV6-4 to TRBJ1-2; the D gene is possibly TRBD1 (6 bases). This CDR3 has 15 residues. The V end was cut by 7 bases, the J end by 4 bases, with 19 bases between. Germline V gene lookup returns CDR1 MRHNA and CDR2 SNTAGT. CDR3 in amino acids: CASNYRETKSYGYTF. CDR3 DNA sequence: TGTGCCAGCAATTACAGGGAAACCAAATCCTATGGCTACACCTTC.

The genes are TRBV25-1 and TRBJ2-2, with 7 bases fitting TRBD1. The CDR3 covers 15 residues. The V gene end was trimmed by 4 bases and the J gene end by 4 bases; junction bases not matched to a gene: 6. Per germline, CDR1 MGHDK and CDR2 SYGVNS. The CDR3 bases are TGTGCCAGCAGTGGATTCGGGACAGCCACCGGGGAGCTGTTTTTT. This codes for CASSGFGTATGELFF.

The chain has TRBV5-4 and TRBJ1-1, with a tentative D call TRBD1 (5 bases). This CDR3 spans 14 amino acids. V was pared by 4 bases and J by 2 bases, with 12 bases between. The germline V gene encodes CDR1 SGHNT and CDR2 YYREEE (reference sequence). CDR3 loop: CASSPGGSNTEAFF. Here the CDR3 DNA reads TGTGCCAGCAGCCCTGGGGGGTCTAACACTGAAGCTTTCTTT.

CDR3 in amino acids: CASSLGAGGHYEQYF. The CDR3 region has the DNA TGTGCCAGCAGCTTAGGTGCAGGGGGCCACTACGAGCAGTACTTC. This chain uses TRBV7-9 with TRBJ2-7; 8 bases are shared with TRBD1. Germline CDR1 reads SEHNR; CDR2 reads FQNEAQ (reference sequence). V was clipped by 1 base and J by 3 bases; unmatched bases: 5. The CDR3 sequence is 15 residues long.

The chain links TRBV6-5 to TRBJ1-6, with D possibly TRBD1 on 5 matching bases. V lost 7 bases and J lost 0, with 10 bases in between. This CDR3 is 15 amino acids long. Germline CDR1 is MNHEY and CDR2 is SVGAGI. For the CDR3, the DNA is TGTGCCAGCACGGGGCCGAGCTCCTATAATTCACCCCTCCACTTT. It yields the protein CASTGPSSYNSPLHF.

Here the CDR3 DNA reads TGTGCCAGCAGCATAAGAGCAACCGAAACCGGGGAGCTGTTTTTT. Residues: CASSIRATETGELFF. The chain combines TRBV5-4 with TRBJ2-2; D gene unclear. The CDR3 is made up of 15 amino acids. V gave up 4 bases and J gave up 5 bases, with 15 bases separating them. Germline V CDR1 and CDR2: SGHNT, YYREEE (reference sequence).

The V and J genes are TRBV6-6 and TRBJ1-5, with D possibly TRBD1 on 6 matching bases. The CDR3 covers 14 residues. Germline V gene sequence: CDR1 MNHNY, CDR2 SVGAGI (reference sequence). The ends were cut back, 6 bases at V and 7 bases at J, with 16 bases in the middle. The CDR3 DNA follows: TGTGCCAGCAGCCAAACAGGGTGGGGACAGCCCCAGCATTTT. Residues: CASSQTGWGQPQHF.

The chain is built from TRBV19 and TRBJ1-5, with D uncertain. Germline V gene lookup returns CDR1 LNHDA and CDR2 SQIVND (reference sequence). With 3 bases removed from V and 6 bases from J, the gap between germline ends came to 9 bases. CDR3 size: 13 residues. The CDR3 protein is CASSIQSRQPQHF. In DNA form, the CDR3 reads TGTGCCAGTAGTATTCAAAGCCGTCAGCCCCAGCATTTT.

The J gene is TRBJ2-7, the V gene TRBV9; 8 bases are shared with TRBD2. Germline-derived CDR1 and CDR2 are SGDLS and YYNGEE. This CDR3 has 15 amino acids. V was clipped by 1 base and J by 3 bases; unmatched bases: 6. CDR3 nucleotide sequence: TGTGCCAGCAGCGTAAATGTCGGGACTAGCTACGAGCAGTACTTC. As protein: CASSVNVGTSYEQYF. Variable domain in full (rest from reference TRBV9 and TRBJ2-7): DSGVTQTPKHLITATGQRVTLRCSPRSGDLSVYWYQQSLDQGLQFLIQYYNGEERAKGNILERFSAQQFPDLHSELNLSSLELGDSALYFCASSVNVGTSYEQYFGPGTRLTVT.

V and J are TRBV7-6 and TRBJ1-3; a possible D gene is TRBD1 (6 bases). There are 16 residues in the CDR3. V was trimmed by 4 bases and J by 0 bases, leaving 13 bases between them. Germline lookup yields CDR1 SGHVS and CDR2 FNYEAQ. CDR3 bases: TGTGCCAGCAGCTCGGAGACAGGAGTCTCTGGAAACACCATATATTTT. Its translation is CASSSETGVSGNTIYF.

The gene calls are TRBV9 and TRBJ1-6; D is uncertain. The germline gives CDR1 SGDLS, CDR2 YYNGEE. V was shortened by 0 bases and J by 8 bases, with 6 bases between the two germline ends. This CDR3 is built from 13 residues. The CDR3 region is CASSVAVDSPLHF. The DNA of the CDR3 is TGTGCCAGCAGCGTAGCTGTGGATTCACCCCTCCACTTT.

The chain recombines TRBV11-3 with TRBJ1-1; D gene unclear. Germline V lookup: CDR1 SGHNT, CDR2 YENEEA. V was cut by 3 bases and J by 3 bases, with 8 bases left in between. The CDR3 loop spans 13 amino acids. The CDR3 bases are TGTGCCAGCAGCTTTCACTCGGACACTGAAGCTTTCTTT. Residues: CASSFHSDTEAFF.

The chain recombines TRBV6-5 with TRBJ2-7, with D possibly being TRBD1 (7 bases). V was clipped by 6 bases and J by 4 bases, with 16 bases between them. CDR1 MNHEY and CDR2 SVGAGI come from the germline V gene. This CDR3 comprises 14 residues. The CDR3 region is CASRRGTEGYEQYF. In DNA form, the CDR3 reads TGTGCCAGCAGACGGGGGACAGAGGGGTACGAGCAGTACTTC.

The CDR3 nucleotides read TGTGCCAGCGGCCGGGACCCCACGTACAATGAGCAGTTCTTC. Encoded protein: CASGRDPTYNEQFF. The gene calls are TRBV6-6 and TRBJ2-1; perhaps D is TRBD1 or TRBD2 (5 bases each). This CDR3 is built from 14 residues. Trimming took off 8 bases at V and 4 bases at J, with 15 bases between the two ends. Germline CDR1 is MNHNY and CDR2 is SVGAGI (reference sequence).

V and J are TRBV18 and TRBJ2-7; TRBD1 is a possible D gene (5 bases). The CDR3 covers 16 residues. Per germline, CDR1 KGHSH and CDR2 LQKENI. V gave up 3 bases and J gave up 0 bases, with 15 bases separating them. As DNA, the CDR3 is TGTGCCAGCTCACCGGTTTTGACAGAAGACTCCTACGAGCAGTACTTC. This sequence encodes CASSPVLTEDSYEQYF.

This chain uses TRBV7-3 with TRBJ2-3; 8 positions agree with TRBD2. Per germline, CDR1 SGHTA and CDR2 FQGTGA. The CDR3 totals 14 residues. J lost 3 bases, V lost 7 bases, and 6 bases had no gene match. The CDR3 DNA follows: TGTGCCAGCAACCGGGGGGGAGATACAGATACGCAGTATTTT. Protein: CASNRGGDTDTQYF.

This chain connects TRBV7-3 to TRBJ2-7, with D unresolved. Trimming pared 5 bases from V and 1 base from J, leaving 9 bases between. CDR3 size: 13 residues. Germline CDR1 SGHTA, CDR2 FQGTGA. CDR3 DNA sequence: TGTGCCAGCAGCCGGTGGGGTTCCTACGAGCAGTACTTC. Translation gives CASSRWGSYEQYF.